The 11 T cell receptor beta chains listed next were all sequenced from one sample in a study of blood T cell repertoires in COVID-19. The data were produced by immunoSEQ multiplex PCR, yet TCRdb's version contains in-frame clones alone and is incomplete. The sample has approximately 280,000 clones; around 85% are singletons. The sequencing input was peripheral blood. These receptors were collected from a woman aged 70-85 years with acute or convalescent COVID-19.

V is TRBV3-1 (or the pseudogene TRBV3-2) and J is TRBJ1-2, with 8 bases fitting TRBD1. The J segment lost 0 bases and the V segment lost 4 bases, leaving 4 bases of the junction unmatched. Per the germline V gene, CDR1 is LGHDT and CDR2 is YNNKEL (reference sequence). The CDR3 runs 15 residues. CDR3 residues: CASSPRDRPNYGYTF. The DNA of the CDR3 is TGTGCCAGCAGCCCTCGGGACAGGCCTAACTATGGCTACACCTTC.

The V and J genes are TRBV7-9 and TRBJ1-6; D is possibly TRBD1 (5 bases). Trimming removed 2 bases from V and 10 bases from J, with 12 bases in between. Looked up from germline, CDR1 is SEHNR and CDR2 is FQNEAQ (reference sequence). The CDR3 extends over 14 amino acids. CDR3 bases: TGTGCCAGCAGCTTATCTTCCAGGGCCTCACCCCTCCACTTT. Its translation is CASSLSSRASPLHF.

V gene TRBV5-1 combines with J gene TRBJ1-2, with TRBD1 identical over 9 bases. This CDR3 has 14 residues. Germline lookup yields CDR1 SGHRS and CDR2 YFSETQ. V was pared by 3 bases and J by 4 bases, with 4 bases of the junction left unmatched. The CDR3 is CASSSGQGGYGYTF. Here the CDR3 DNA reads TGCGCCAGCAGCTCGGGACAGGGAGGCTATGGCTACACCTTC.

V and J are TRBV3-1 (or the pseudogene TRBV3-2) and TRBJ2-3; D might be TRBD2 (6 bases). The length of the CDR3 is 14 residues. Trimming took 0 bases from V and 4 from J, leaving 8 bases between them. In germline, CDR1 is LGHDT, CDR2 YNNKEL (reference sequence). For the CDR3, the DNA is TGTGCCAGCAGCCAAGAACTAGCCTCAGATACGCAGTATTTT. Translating gives CASSQELASDTQYF.

This sequence joins TRBV7-9 and TRBJ1-4; 12 bases are shared with TRBD1. CDR3 size: 16 residues. With 2 bases clipped from V and 7 bases from J, the junction kept 5 bases outside the gene matches. The germline gives CDR1 SEHNR, CDR2 FQNEAQ (reference sequence). CDR3 bases: TGTGCCAGCAGCTTAAGGGGGACAGGGGGCTTTGAAAAACTGTTTTTT. Translation: CASSLRGTGGFEKLFF.

The CDR3 region has the DNA TGCAGCGTTGGAACAGGCTCTGGAAACACCATATATTTT. Translated: CSVGTGSGNTIYF. The genes are TRBV29-1 and TRBJ1-3; tentative D call: TRBD1 (5 bases). V was clipped by 4 bases and J by 0 bases, with 7 bases between them. Germline lookup yields CDR1 SQVTM and CDR2 ANQGSEA. The CDR3 length is 13 residues.

The chain recombines TRBV6-5 with TRBJ2-1, with 10 bases lining up with TRBD1. The trim removed 6 bases at V and 8 bases at J, leaving 10 bases unmatched. Germline CDR1 is MNHEY and CDR2 is SVGAGI. This CDR3 is built from 15 residues. For the CDR3, the DNA is TGTGCCAGCAGCCTTCGGGACAGGGGTGTGTATGAGCAGTTCTTC. Amino acid sequence: CASSLRDRGVYEQFF.

The J gene is TRBJ1-1, the V gene TRBV6-5; D is unresolved. Per the germline V gene, CDR1 is MNHEY and CDR2 is SVGAGI. CDR3 size: 13 residues. Trimming took 4 bases from V and 5 from J, leaving 11 bases between them. CDR3 coding DNA: TGTGCCAGCAGTTTTAGAGTGGAGACTGAAGCTTTCTTT. This codes for CASSFRVETEAFF.

J is TRBJ2-7 and V is TRBV18; tentatively, D is TRBD2 (6 bases). In germline, CDR1 is KGHSH, CDR2 LQKENI. The length of the CDR3 is 12 residues. Trimming pared 6 bases from V and 4 bases from J, leaving 10 bases between. This chain's CDR3 is CASSGGAYEQYF. The CDR3 nucleotides read TGTGCCAGCTCGGGGGGAGCGTACGAGCAGTACTTC.

In DNA form, the CDR3 reads TGTGCCAGCAGCCAACAGTCAAATCAGCCCCAGCATTTT. It codes for CASSQQSNQPQHF. The V gene is TRBV12-3 or TRBV12-4, the J gene TRBJ1-5; D gene uncertain. V was cut by 6 bases and J by 4 bases, with 10 bases left in between. This CDR3 is built from 13 residues.

The J gene is TRBJ1-2, the V gene TRBV4-1; no firm D call. This CDR3 is 15 amino acids long. CDR1 is MGHRA and CDR2 is YSYEKL in the germline V gene. V dropped 0 bases and J dropped 4 bases, with 12 bases sitting between them. CDR3 amino acids: CASSQDEGTVYGYTF. Here the CDR3 DNA reads TGCGCCAGCAGCCAAGATGAGGGAACGGTCTATGGCTACACCTTC.